This entry lists 32 T cell receptor beta chains sequenced from one sample in a study of T cell repertoires in cytomegalovirus infection. TCRdb re-called the reads through MiXCR, storing one row per CDR3 protein. The table records 680,000 or so distinct CDR3 sequences, 35% of them present only once. The specimen was PBMCs. Every receptor here comes from a human donor in good health (CMV status not recorded). Some clones in this sample may be carry-over from other donors' samples.

This clonotype was seen only a few times. The V gene is TRBV6-6, the J gene TRBJ1-6; 9 bases fit TRBD1. The V and J ends lost 2 bases and 8 bases, in that order; junction bases with no gene match: 1. Germline V gene data show CDR1 as MNHNY and CDR2 as SVGAGI (reference sequence). This CDR3 contains 14 residues. CDR3 in amino acids: CASSYDRGDSPLHF. CDR3 nucleotides: TGTGCCAGCAGTTACGACAGGGGGGATTCACCCCTCCACTTT.

The chain links TRBV18 to TRBJ2-3; 11 bases fit TRBD2. V shed 5 bases, J shed 5 bases, and the junction held 12 bases outside the gene matches. In germline, CDR1 is KGHSH, CDR2 LQKENI. The CDR3 has 17 residues. The chain's CDR3 is CASSSSLAGVAIDTQYF. The CDR3 coding sequence is TGTGCCAGCTCATCATCACTAGCGGGGGTCGCCATAGATACGCAGTATTTT.

The rearrangement joins TRBV12-3 or TRBV12-4 to TRBJ1-3; D perhaps matches TRBD1 (5 bases). The V end was cut by 7 bases, the J end by 2 bases, with 15 bases between. There are 15 residues in the CDR3. The CDR3 here is CASTTGGGPGNTIYF. The CDR3 DNA is TGTGCCAGCACCACCGGGGGAGGCCCTGGAAACACCATATATTTT.

In its sample, this clonotype was seen many times. The chain has TRBV7-8 and TRBJ1-4; D possibly corresponds to TRBD1 (6 bases). The CDR3 runs 12 residues. Germline V CDR1 and CDR2: SGHVS, FQNEAQ. V was pared by 11 bases and J by 7 bases, with 14 bases between. The CDR3, as DNA: TGTGCCGCGGGGGAGGGGGTTGAAAAACTGTTTTTT. Its protein product is CAAGEGVEKLFF.

This chain uses TRBV5-6 with TRBJ1-2; no firm D call. Germline CDR1 reads SGHDT; CDR2 reads YYEEEE. CDR3 size: 17 residues. V gave up 8 bases and J gave up 5 bases, with 28 bases separating them. As DNA, the CDR3 is TGTGCCAGTTCCCCTTCGAGCGCCCCATATGCGGGATATGGCTACACCTTC. This sequence encodes CASSPSSAPYAGYGYTF.

V usage is TRBV5-1 and J usage is TRBJ1-3, with D unresolved. V lost 2 bases, J lost 0 bases, and 15 bases lay in between. This CDR3 spans 17 amino acids. Germline loops: CDR1 SGHRS, CDR2 YFSETQ. DNA for the CDR3: TGCGCCAGCAGCTTTGACCATTCTCCACGCTCTGGAAACACCATATATTTT. It codes for CASSFDHSPRSGNTIYF.

This clonotype was counted a few times. The chain combines TRBV7-2 with TRBJ2-7, with a tentative D call TRBD2 (6 bases). This CDR3 is 16 amino acids long. Per germline, CDR1 SGHTA and CDR2 FQGNSA. Trimming stripped 1 base from V and 2 bases from J, with 15 bases between. The chain's CDR3 is CASSLDGGGMPYEQYF. The DNA for the CDR3 is TGTGCCAGCAGCTTAGACGGGGGTGGTATGCCCTACGAGCAGTACTTC.

This clonotype has ten or more counts. V is TRBV24-1 and J is TRBJ1-5; weak D call: TRBD1 (5 bases). In germline, CDR1 is KGHDR, CDR2 SFDVKD. Between the trimmed V and J ends, which lost 0 bases and 7 bases, there was a span of 15 bases. The CDR3 loop spans 16 amino acids. The CDR3 sequence is CATSDLQGRTEQPQHF. The CDR3 bases are TGTGCCACCAGTGATTTGCAGGGCCGAACGGAACAGCCCCAGCATTTT.

This clonotype has a handful of counts. The J gene is TRBJ2-1, the V gene TRBV19; TRBD2 might be the D (6 bases). Trimming stripped 3 bases from V and 0 bases from J, with 12 bases between. Germline CDR1 and CDR2: LNHDA and SQIVND (reference sequence). The CDR3 has 16 residues. The CDR3 here is CASSIVAESSYNEQFF. CDR3 sequence (DNA): TGTGCCAGTAGTATCGTAGCGGAGAGCTCCTACAATGAGCAGTTCTTC.

The chain is built from TRBV28 and TRBJ2-7; D not certain. The germline V and J ends were trimmed by 5 bases and 4 bases, with 12 bases remaining between them. The CDR3 loop spans 13 amino acids. The germline V gene encodes CDR1 MDHEN and CDR2 SYDVKM. This CDR3 is CASSTGPSYEQYF. CDR3 nucleotide sequence: TGTGCCAGCAGTACCGGGCCCAGTTACGAGCAGTACTTC.

The rearrangement joins TRBV28 to TRBJ1-5, with TRBD1 as a possible D gene (5 bases). The germline CDR1 and CDR2 sequences are MDHEN and SYDVKM. The CDR3 spans 15 residues. Trimming took 3 bases from V and 4 from J, leaving 13 bases between them. The CDR3 protein is CASSFYGGGNQPQHF. The CDR3, as DNA: TGTGCCAGCAGTTTTTACGGGGGAGGTAATCAGCCCCAGCATTTT.

V and J are TRBV27 and TRBJ2-6, with D possibly TRBD1 on 5 matching bases. Germline lookup yields CDR1 MNHEY and CDR2 SMNVEV (reference sequence). The CDR3 consists of 16 residues. The ends were cut back, 2 bases at V and 2 bases at J, with 10 bases in the middle. The DNA for the CDR3 is TGTGCCAGCAGTTTAGAACCGACAGCTGGGGCCAACGTCCTGACTTTC. This encodes CASSLEPTAGANVLTF.

The rearrangement uses TRBV4-1 and TRBJ2-3; TRBD2 is a possible D gene (5 bases). This CDR3 is 14 amino acids long. The germline V gene encodes CDR1 MGHRA and CDR2 YSYEKL. V lost 7 bases and J 3 bases, leaving 14 bases between the germline ends. The CDR3 loop reads CASTPLPGTDTQYF. The DNA of the CDR3 is TGCGCCAGCACCCCCCTGCCGGGGACAGATACGCAGTATTTT.

This clonotype was picked up a small number of times. V usage is TRBV28 and J usage is TRBJ1-5; D uncertain. The CDR3 totals 13 residues. Germline values: CDR1 MDHEN, CDR2 SYDVKM. Trimming left V 6 bases short and J 6 bases short, with 12 bases between. In DNA form, the CDR3 reads TGTGCCAGCAGGGACGTCAAGGGTCAGCCCCAGCATTTT. It codes for CASRDVKGQPQHF. Complete variable domain (other parts from reference TRBV28 and TRBJ1-5): DVKVTQSSRYLVKRTGEKVFLECVQDMDHENMFWYRQDPGLGLRLIYFSYDVKMKEKGDIPEGYSVSREKKERFSLILESASTNQTSMYLCASRDVKGQPQHFGDGTRLSIL.

This clonotype was seen at least ten times. The chain links TRBV5-5 to TRBJ1-4; tentatively, D is TRBD1 (5 bases). The germline gives CDR1 SGHKS, CDR2 YYEKEE (reference sequence). This CDR3 spans 12 amino acids. V lost 4 bases to trimming and J lost 5 bases, with 6 bases between them. The CDR3 protein is CASSGTNEKLFF. The CDR3 DNA reads as TGTGCCAGCAGCGGGACGAATGAAAAACTGTTTTTT.

A few counts support this clonotype. The chain joins TRBV5-4 to TRBJ2-3; a possible D gene is TRBD2 (5 bases). CDR1 SGHNT and CDR2 YYREEE come from the germline V gene (reference sequence). V shed 3 bases and J shed 0 bases, with 5 bases lying between them. The CDR3 has 13 amino acids. The CDR3 here is CASSWTSTDTQYF. Here the CDR3 DNA reads TGTGCCAGCAGCTGGACTAGCACAGATACGCAGTATTTT.

In this sample, this clonotype turned up a few times. The chain links TRBV5-4 to TRBJ2-3; tentative D call: TRBD2 (6 bases). Germline CDR1 reads SGHNT; CDR2 reads YYREEE (reference sequence). The CDR3 loop spans 15 amino acids. Trimming stripped 3 bases from V and 0 bases from J, with 11 bases between. The CDR3 nucleotides read TGTGCCAGCAGCTGGGCCGCGGGGAGCACAGATACGCAGTATTTT. Residues: CASSWAAGSTDTQYF.

This clonotype has only a few counts. The chain combines TRBV7-9 with TRBJ2-7; D uncertain. The V gene lost 5 bases and the J gene lost 7 bases, with 12 bases spanning the gap. This CDR3 spans 12 amino acids. CDR1 is SEHNR, CDR2 FQNEAQ, per germline (reference sequence). As DNA, the CDR3 is TGTGCCAGCAGCCTACTTAACCGAGAGCAGTACTTC. It yields the protein CASSLLNREQYF.

This chain links TRBV2 with TRBJ1-5; D possibly corresponds to TRBD1 (5 bases). Trimming took off 5 bases at V and 1 base at J, with 18 bases between the two ends. Looked up from germline, CDR1 is SNHLY and CDR2 is FYNNEI. The CDR3 sequence is 17 residues long. The CDR3 DNA reads as TGTGCCAGCAGTCATATTCGGGGGGGGGGGAGCAATCAGCCCCAGCATTTT. This gives the protein CASSHIRGGGSNQPQHF.

This clonotype was counted ten times or more. The J gene is TRBJ2-7, the V gene TRBV7-8, with D tentatively TRBD2 (5 bases). V was trimmed by 8 bases and J by 3 bases, leaving 20 bases between them. The germline CDR1 and CDR2 sequences are SGHVS and FQNEAQ. CDR3 size: 15 residues. CDR3 DNA sequence: TGTGCCAGCGTTAAGTCGGCTAGCAGATACTACGAGCAGTACTTC. Translation gives CASVKSASRYYEQYF.

The chain joins TRBV27 to TRBJ1-1; 8 nucleotides align to TRBD1. V trimming: 3 bases; J trimming: 7 bases; junction bases outside the gene matches: 16. Germline values: CDR1 MNHEY, CDR2 SMNVEV (reference sequence). The CDR3 sequence is 17 residues long. The CDR3 loop is CASSLPGMAGGKGEAFF. The DNA of the CDR3 is TGTGCCAGCAGTTTGCCCGGGATGGCAGGGGGCAAGGGTGAAGCTTTCTTT.

Details on this clonotype: Likely a read error: the CDR3 ends without its conserved phenylalanine or tryptophan. The chain uses TRBV11-2 and TRBJ2-1; 7 bases fit TRBD1. CDR1 is SGHAT and CDR2 is FQNNGV in the germline V gene. V was pared by 5 bases and J by 0 bases, with 4 bases of the junction left unmatched. This CDR3 is 15 amino acids long. The CDR3 DNA reads as TGTGCCAGCAGCGTCGACAGGGTCTCCTACAATGAGCAGTTCTGC. This gives the protein CASSVDRVSYNEQFC.

There are many counts of this clonotype. This chain uses TRBV12-3 or TRBV12-4 with TRBJ2-5; no definite D call. This CDR3 region has 12 residues. Trimming removed 2 bases at V and 3 bases at J, with 4 bases between. This CDR3 reads CASSLREETQYF. CDR3 in DNA: TGTGCCAGCAGTTTACGGGAAGAGACCCAGTACTTC.

The gene calls are TRBV20-1 and TRBJ2-2; D gene uncertain. Between the trimmed V and J ends, which lost 3 bases and 2 bases, there was a span of 10 bases. Per germline, CDR1 DFQATT and CDR2 SNEGSKA (reference sequence). This CDR3 region has 14 residues. CDR3 protein: CSASFRFNTGELFF. Written as DNA, the CDR3 is TGCAGTGCTAGTTTTCGTTTTAACACCGGGGAGCTGTTTTTT.

In regard to this clonotype: The conserved final phenylalanine or tryptophan is absent from the CDR3, which likely points to a read error. The chain recombines TRBV9 with TRBJ2-2; either TRBD1 or TRBD2 may supply D (6 bases each). The V gene lost 3 bases and the J gene lost 0 bases, with 12 bases spanning the gap. The germline gives CDR1 SGDLS, CDR2 YYNGEE. The CDR3 has 16 residues. The CDR3 region has the DNA TGTGCCAGCAGCGAAAGGGGGGCCCCGAACACCGGGGAGCTGTTTTGT. It codes for CASSERGAPNTGELFC.

The chain couples TRBV18 to TRBJ2-5, with D perhaps matching TRBD1 or TRBD2 (5 bases each). Between the trimmed V and J ends, which lost 2 bases and 7 bases, there was a span of 11 bases. The length of the CDR3 is 13 residues. The germline V gene has CDR1 KGHSH and CDR2 LQKENI. Here the CDR3 reads CASSPGTAGTQYF. DNA for the CDR3: TGTGCCAGCTCACCAGGGACGGCGGGGACCCAGTACTTC. Full variable domain (remainder filled in from reference TRBV18 and TRBJ2-5): NAGVMQNPRHLVRRRGQEARLRCSPMKGHSHVYWYRQLPEEGLKFMVYLQKENIIDESGMPKERFSAEFPKEGPSILRIQQVVRGDSAAYFCASSPGTAGTQYFGPGTRLLVL.

This clonotype was picked up one time. V gene TRBV12-3 or TRBV12-4 combines with J gene TRBJ1-5, with D unresolved. CDR3 length: 14 residues. The V gene lost 1 base and the J gene lost 4 bases, with 8 bases spanning the gap. CDR3: CASSLGDNNQPQHF. The CDR3 DNA reads TGTGCCAGCAGTTTAGGAGACAATAATCAGCCCCAGCATTTT.

This clonotype was recorded at least ten times. The chain is built from TRBV7-2 and TRBJ2-5; 7 nucleotides align to TRBD2. Germline CDR1 SGHTA, CDR2 FQGNSA. The CDR3 is made up of 15 amino acids. V trimming: 6 bases; J trimming: 5 bases; junction bases outside the gene matches: 12. CDR3: CASRARGWGGETQYF. CDR3 coding DNA: TGTGCCAGCAGGGCTCGCGGCTGGGGAGGGGAGACCCAGTACTTC. Full variable domain (outside the CDR3, taken from reference TRBV7-2 and TRBJ2-5): GAGVSQSPSNKVTEKGKDVELRCDPISGHTALYWYRQSLGQGLEFLIYFQGNSAPDKSGLPSDRFSAERTGGSVSTLTIQRTQQEDSAVYLCASRARGWGGETQYFGPGTRLLVL.

V gene TRBV24-1 combines with J gene TRBJ2-1; D gene uncertain. Germline V lookup: CDR1 KGHDR, CDR2 SFDVKD. Trimming left V 4 bases short and J 5 bases short, with 11 bases between. CDR3 length: 14 amino acids. The CDR3, as DNA: TGTGCCACCAGTGACCCCCGATCGGACAATGAGCAGTTCTTC. This translates into CATSDPRSDNEQFF.

The chain links TRBV7-9 to TRBJ2-1, with TRBD2 matching over 12 bases. The CDR3 loop spans 17 amino acids. CDR1 SEHNR and CDR2 FQNEAQ come from the germline V gene (reference sequence). The J segment lost 2 bases and the V segment lost 2 bases, leaving 4 bases of the junction unmatched. This CDR3 reads CASSLPRLAGAYNEQFF. The DNA of the CDR3 is TGTGCCAGCAGCTTACCGCGACTAGCGGGAGCCTACAATGAGCAGTTCTTC. Together with reference TRBV7-9 and TRBJ2-1, the CDR3 gives the full variable domain: DTGVSQNPRHKITKRGQNVTFRCDPISEHNRLYWYRQTLGQGPEFLTYFQNEAQLEKSRLLSDRFSAERPKGSFSTLEIQRTEQGDSAMYLCASSLPRLAGAYNEQFFGPGTRLTVL.

The V call is TRBV12-3 or TRBV12-4, the J call TRBJ2-1; D possibly corresponds to TRBD1 (6 bases). V was clipped by 7 bases and J by 5 bases, with 15 bases between them. The CDR3 consists of 14 residues. CDR3 sequence (DNA): TGTGCCAGCAATTCACTAGGGACAAACAATGAGCAGTTCTTC. It specifies CASNSLGTNNEQFF.

This clonotype was detected only a few times. The chain employs TRBV29-1 and TRBJ2-7; a weak D match, TRBD1 (7 bases). Germline V gene sequence: CDR1 SQVTM, CDR2 ANQGSEA. The CDR3 contains 14 residues. Trimming left V 3 bases short and J 5 bases short, with 17 bases between. The CDR3 here is CSVELGQGGNEQYF. The CDR3 nucleotides are TGCAGCGTTGAGCTGGGTCAGGGGGGCAACGAGCAGTACTTC.